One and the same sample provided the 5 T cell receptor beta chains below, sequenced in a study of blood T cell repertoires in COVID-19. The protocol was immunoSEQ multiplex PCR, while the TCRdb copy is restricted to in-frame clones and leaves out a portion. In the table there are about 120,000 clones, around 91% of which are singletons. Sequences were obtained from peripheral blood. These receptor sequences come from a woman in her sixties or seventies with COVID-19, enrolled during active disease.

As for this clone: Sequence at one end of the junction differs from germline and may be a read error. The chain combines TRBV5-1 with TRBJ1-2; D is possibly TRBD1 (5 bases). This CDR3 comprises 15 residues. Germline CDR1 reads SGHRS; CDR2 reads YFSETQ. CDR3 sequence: CARSGRGGSNYGYTF. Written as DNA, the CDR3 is TGCGCCCGCAGCGGGCGGGGGGGATCCAACTATGGCTACACCTTC.

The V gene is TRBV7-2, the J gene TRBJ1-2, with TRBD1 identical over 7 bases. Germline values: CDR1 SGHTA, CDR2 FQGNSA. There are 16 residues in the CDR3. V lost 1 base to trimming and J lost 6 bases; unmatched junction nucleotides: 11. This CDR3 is CASSLGPQRQGNGYTF. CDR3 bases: TGTGCCAGCAGCTTAGGCCCTCAGAGACAGGGAAATGGCTACACCTTC.

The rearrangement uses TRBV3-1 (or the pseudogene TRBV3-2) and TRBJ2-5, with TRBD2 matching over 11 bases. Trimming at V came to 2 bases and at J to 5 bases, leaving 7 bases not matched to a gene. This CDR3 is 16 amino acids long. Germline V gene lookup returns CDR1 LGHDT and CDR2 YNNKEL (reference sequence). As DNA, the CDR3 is TGTGCCAGCAGCCAACTCATAGCGGGGGGGCGGGAGACCCAGTACTTC. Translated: CASSQLIAGGRETQYF.

The CDR3 here is CASSQESSQGISYEQYF. DNA for the CDR3: TGTGCCAGCAGCCAAGAGTCGAGCCAGGGAATCTCCTACGAGCAGTACTTC. J is TRBJ2-7 and V is TRBV4-2, with D possibly matching TRBD1 (5 bases). V was trimmed by 0 bases and J by 0 bases, leaving 15 bases between them. Germline values: CDR1 LGHNA, CDR2 YNFKEQ. The CDR3 totals 17 residues.

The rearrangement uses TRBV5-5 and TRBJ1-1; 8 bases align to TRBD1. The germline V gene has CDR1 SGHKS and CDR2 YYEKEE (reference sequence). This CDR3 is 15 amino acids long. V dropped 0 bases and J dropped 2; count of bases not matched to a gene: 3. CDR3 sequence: CASSLATGVNTEAFF. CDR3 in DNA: TGTGCCAGCAGCTTGGCGACAGGGGTAAACACTGAAGCTTTCTTT.